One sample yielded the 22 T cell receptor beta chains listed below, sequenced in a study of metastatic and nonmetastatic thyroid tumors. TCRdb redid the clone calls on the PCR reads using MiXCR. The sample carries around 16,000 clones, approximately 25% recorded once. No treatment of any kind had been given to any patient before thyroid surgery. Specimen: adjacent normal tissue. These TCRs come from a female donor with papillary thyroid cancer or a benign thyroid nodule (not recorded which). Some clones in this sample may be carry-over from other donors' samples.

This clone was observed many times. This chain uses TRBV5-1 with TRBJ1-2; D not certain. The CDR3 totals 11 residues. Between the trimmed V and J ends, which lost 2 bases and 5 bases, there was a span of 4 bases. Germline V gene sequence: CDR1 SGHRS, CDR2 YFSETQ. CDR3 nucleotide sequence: TGCGCCAGCAGCTTCGGATATGGCTACACCTTC. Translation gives CASSFGYGYTF.

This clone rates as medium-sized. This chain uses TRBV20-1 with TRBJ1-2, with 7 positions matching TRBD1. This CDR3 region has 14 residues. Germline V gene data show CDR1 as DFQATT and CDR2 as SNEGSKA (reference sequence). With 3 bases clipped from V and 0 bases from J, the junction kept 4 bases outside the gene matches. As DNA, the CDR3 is TGCAGTGCTAGCGGGGACAGTTCTAACTATGGCTACACCTTC. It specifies CSASGDSSNYGYTF.

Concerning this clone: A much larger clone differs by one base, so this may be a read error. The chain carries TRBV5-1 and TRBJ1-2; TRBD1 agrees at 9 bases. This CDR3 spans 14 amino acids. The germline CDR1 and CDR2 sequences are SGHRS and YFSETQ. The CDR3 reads CARSSGQGLGGYTF. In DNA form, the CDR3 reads TGCGCCAGAAGCTCGGGACAGGGTTTAGGTGGCTACACCTTC.

The DNA of the CDR3 is TGTGCCAGCAGTTTCGGTGCACAGGGGTTATCACCCCTCCACTTT. Amino acids: CASSFGAQGLSPLHF. The chain has TRBV12-3 or TRBV12-4 and TRBJ1-6; 7 nucleotides match TRBD1. V was clipped by 3 bases and J by 10 bases; unmatched bases: 9. The CDR3 is 15 residues long.

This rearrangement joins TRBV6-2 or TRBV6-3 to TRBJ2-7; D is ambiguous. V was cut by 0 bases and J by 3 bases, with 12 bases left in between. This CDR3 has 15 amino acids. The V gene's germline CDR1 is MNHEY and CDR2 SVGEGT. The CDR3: CASSYSAETSYEQYF. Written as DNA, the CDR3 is TGTGCCAGCAGTTACTCGGCAGAAACCAGCTACGAGCAGTACTTC.

The CDR3, as DNA: TGTGCCAGCAGTTTAAGTAAGGGCCTTGAGCAGTTCTTC. It yields the protein CASSLSKGLEQFF. This rearrangement joins TRBV28 to TRBJ2-1; D is unclear. This CDR3 has 13 residues. Trimming shortened V by 2 bases and J by 9 bases, and 11 bases separated the two germline ends. The germline gives CDR1 MDHEN, CDR2 SYDVKM.

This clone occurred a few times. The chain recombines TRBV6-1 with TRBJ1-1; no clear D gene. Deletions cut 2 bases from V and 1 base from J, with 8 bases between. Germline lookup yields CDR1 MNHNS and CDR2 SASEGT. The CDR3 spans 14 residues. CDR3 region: CASSEMLSNTEAFF. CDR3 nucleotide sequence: TGTGCCAGCAGTGAAATGTTATCGAACACTGAAGCTTTCTTT.

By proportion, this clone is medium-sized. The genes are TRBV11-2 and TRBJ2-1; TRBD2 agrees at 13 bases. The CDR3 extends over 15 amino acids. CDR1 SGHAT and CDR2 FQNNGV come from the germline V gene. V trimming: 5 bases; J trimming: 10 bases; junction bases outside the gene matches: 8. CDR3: CASSTTSGGAREQFF. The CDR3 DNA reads TGTGCCAGCAGCACTACTAGCGGGGGGGCGCGGGAGCAGTTCTTC.

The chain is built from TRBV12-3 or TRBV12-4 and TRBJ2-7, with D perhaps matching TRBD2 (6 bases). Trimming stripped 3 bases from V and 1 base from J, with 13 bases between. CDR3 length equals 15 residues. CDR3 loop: CASSFGGFGSYEQYF. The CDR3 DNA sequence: TGTGCCAGCAGTTTTGGGGGGTTCGGATCCTACGAGCAGTACTTC.

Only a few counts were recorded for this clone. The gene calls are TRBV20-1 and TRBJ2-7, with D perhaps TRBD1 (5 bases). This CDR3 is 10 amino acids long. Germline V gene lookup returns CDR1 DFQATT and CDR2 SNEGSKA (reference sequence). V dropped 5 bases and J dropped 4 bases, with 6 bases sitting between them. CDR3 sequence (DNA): TGCAGTGCTGGACAATACGAGCAGTACTTC. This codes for CSAGQYEQYF.

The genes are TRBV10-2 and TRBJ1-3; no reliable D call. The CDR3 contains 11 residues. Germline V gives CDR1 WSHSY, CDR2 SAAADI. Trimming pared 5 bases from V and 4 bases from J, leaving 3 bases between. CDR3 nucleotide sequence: TGCGCCAGCAGTCACGGAAACACCATATATTTT. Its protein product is CASSHGNTIYF.

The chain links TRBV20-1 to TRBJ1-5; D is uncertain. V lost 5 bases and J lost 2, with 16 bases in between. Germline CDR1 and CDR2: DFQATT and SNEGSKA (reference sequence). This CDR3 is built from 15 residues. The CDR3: CSAPQAGGGNQPQHF. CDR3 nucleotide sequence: TGCAGTGCTCCTCAGGCAGGCGGGGGCAATCAGCCCCAGCATTTT.

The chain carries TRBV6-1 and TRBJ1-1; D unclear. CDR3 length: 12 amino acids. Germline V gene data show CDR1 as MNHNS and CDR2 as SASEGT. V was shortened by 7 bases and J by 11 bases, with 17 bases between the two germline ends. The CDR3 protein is CASIPDGRRAFF. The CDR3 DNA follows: TGTGCCAGCATCCCAGACGGACGGCGGGCTTTCTTT.

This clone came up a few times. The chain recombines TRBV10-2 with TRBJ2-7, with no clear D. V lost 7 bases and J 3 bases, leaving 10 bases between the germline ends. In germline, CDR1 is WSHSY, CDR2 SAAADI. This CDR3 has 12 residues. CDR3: CASTFRVYEQYF. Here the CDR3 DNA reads TGCGCCAGCACGTTCCGGGTCTACGAGCAGTACTTC.

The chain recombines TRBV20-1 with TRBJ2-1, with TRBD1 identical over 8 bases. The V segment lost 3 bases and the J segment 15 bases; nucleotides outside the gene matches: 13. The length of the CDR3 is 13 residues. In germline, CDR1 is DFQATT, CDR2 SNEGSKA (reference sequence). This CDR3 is CSASPPRTGLGFF. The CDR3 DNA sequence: TGCAGTGCTAGCCCTCCGCGGACAGGGTTGGGGTTCTTC.

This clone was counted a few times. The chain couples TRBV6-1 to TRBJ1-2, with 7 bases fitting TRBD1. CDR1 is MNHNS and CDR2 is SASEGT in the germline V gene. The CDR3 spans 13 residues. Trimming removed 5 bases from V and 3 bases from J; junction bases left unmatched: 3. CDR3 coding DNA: TGTGCCAGCAGTAAGGGGGCTGACTATGGCTACACCTTC. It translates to CASSKGADYGYTF.

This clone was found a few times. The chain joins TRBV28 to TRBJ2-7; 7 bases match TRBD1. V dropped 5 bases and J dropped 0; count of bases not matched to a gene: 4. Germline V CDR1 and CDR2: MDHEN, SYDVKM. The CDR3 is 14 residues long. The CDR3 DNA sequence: TGTGCCAGCAGTGAACAGGGGACCTCCTACGAGCAGTACTTC. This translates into CASSEQGTSYEQYF.

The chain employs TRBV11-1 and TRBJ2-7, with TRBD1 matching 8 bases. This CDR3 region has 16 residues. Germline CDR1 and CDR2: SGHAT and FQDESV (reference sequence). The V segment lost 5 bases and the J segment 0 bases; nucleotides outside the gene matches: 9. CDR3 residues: CASSGFWTGSSYEQYF. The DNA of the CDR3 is TGTGCCAGCAGCGGTTTTTGGACAGGGAGCTCCTACGAGCAGTACTTC.

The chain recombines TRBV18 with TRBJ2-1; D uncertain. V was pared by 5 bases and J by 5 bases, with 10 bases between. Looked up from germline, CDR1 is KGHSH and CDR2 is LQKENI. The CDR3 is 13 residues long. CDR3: CASSGGRNNEQFF. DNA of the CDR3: TGTGCCAGCTCAGGCGGACGGAACAATGAGCAGTTCTTC. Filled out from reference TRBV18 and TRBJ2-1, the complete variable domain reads NAGVMQNPRHLVRRRGQEARLRCSPMKGHSHVYWYRQLPEEGLKFMVYLQKENIIDESGMPKERFSAEFPKEGPSILRIQQVVRGDSAAYFCASSGGRNNEQFFGPGTRLTVL.

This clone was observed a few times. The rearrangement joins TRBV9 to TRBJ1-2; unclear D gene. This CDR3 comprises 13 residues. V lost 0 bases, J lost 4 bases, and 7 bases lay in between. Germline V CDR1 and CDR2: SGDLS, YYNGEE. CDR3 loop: CASSVDGTYGYTF. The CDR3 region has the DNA TGTGCCAGCAGCGTAGATGGTACCTATGGCTACACCTTC.

CDR3 sequence: CASSLVPNNEQFF. In DNA, the CDR3 is TGTGCCAGCAGCTTAGTTCCGAACAATGAGCAGTTCTTC. The rearrangement links TRBV11-1 to TRBJ2-1; no reliable D call. Germline V gives CDR1 SGHAT, CDR2 FQDESV (reference sequence). The CDR3 is 13 amino acids. V shed 1 base and J shed 5 bases, with 6 bases lying between them. The whole variable domain, remainder taken from reference TRBV11-1 and TRBJ2-1, is EAEVAQSPRYKITEKSQAVAFWCDPISGHATLYWYRQILGQGPELLVQFQDESVVDDSQLPKDRFSAERLKGVDSTLKIQPAELGDSAMYLCASSLVPNNEQFFGPGTRLTVL.

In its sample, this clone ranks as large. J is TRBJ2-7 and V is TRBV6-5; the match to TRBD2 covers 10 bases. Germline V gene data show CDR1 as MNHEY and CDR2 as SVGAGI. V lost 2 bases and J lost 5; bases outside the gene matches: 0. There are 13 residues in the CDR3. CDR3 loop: CASSYLAGDEQYF. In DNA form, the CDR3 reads TGTGCCAGCAGTTACCTAGCGGGAGACGAGCAGTACTTC.